This T cell receptor (beta chain) was sequenced during a study of shared clonotypes between healthy human individuals. Whole-study results and caveats: The study drew on few donors, limiting represented genetic and exposure-history diversity.

On this clone: Its specificity is unknown.

Germline V gene sequence: CDR1 SGHRS, CDR2 YFSETQ. The CDR3 has 11 amino acids. With 6 bases removed from V and 6 bases from J, the gap between germline ends came to 7 bases. Deep was the level at which the assay was run. TCRdb keeps only in-frame clones here, not all; method: immunoSEQ multiplex PCR. In the table there are roughly 2.5 million clones, more than 90% of which are singletons. The receptor was derived from a man between 18 and 29 years old in good health. Material: naive CD4+ T cells sorted from blood. Subset defined: CD45RA+ positively selected. The chain employs TRBV5-1 and TRBJ2-1; D is ambiguous. This CDR3 is CASTPGNEQFF. CDR3 nucleotide sequence: TGCGCCAGCACACCGGGCAATGAGCAGTTCTTC.